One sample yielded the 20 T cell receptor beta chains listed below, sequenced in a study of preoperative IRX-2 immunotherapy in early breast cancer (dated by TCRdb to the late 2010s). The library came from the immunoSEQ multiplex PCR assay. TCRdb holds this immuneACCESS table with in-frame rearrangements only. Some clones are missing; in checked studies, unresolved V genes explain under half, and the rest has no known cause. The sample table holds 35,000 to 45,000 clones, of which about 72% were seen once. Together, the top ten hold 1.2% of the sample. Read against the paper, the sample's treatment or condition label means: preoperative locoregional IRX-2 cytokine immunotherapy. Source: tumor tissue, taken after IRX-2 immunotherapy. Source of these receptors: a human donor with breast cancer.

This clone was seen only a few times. CDR3 sequence: CASNTDRALSYEQYF. DNA for the CDR3: TGTGCCAGCAACACCGACAGGGCTCTTTCCTACGAGCAGTACTTC. The chain has TRBV6-8 and TRBJ2-7, with 7 bases fitting TRBD1. CDR1 is MNHGY and CDR2 is SAAAGT in the germline V gene. With 7 bases clipped from V and 1 base from J, the junction kept 10 bases outside the gene matches. The CDR3 contains 15 residues.

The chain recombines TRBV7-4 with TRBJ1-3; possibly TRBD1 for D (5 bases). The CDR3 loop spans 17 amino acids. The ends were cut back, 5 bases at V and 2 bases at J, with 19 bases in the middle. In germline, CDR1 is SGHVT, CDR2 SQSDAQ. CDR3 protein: CASSQDLAGMAGNTIYF. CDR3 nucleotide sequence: TGTGCCAGCAGCCAAGATTTGGCAGGGATGGCTGGAAACACCATATATTTT.

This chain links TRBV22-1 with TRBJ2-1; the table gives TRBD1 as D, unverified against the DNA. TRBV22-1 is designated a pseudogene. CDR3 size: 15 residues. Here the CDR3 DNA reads TGTGCCATCAGTGAGTCGGCAGGGGACTACAATGAGCAGTTCTTC. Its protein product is CAISESAGDYNEQFF.

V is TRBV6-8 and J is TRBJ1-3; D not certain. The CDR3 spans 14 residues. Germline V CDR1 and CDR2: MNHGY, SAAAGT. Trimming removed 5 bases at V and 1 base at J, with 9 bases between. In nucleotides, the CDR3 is TGTGCCAGCAGTGCAACGGTTTCTGGAAACACCATATATTTT. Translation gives CASSATVSGNTIYF.

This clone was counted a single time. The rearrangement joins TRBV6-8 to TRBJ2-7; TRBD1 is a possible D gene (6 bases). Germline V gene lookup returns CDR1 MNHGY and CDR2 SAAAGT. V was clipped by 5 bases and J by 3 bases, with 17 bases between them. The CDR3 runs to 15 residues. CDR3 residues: CASSRGTGSGYEQYF. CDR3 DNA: TGTGCCAGCAGTCGTGGTACAGGGTCTGGCTACGAGCAGTACTTC.

The CDR3, as DNA: TGTGCCAGCAGCTCTGACAGTAGCAATCAGCCCCAGCATTTT. Its translation: CASSSDSSNQPQHF. This chain connects TRBV7-7 to TRBJ1-5; D is perhaps TRBD1 (5 bases). In germline, CDR1 is SSHAT, CDR2 FNYEAQ (reference sequence). There are 14 residues in the CDR3. The V end lost 4 bases, the J end lost 0 bases, and 7 bases lay between the germline ends.

DNA for the CDR3: TGCGCCAGCAGTCGGGCGAGGGGATCCGGGACAGCTAGCGTCCTGACTTTC. Translated, it gives CASSRARGSGTASVLTF. The gene calls are TRBV5-1 and TRBJ2-6; the match to TRBD1 covers 7 bases. Germline CDR1 reads SGHRS; CDR2 reads YFSETQ. This CDR3 contains 17 residues. V dropped 5 bases and J dropped 12; count of bases not matched to a gene: 20.

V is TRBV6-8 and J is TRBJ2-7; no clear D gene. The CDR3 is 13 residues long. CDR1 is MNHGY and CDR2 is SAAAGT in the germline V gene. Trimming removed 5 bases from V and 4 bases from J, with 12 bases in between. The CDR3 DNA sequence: TGTGCCAGCAGTCCCCGTGCCGGATACGAGCAGTACTTC. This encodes CASSPRAGYEQYF.

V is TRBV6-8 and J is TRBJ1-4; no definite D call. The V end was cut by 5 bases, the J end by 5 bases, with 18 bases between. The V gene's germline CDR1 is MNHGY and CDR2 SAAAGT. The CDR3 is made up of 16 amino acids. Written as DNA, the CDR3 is TGTGCCAGCAGTAAAGGACTCCGGACCCGAAATGAAAAACTGTTTTTT. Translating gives CASSKGLRTRNEKLFF.

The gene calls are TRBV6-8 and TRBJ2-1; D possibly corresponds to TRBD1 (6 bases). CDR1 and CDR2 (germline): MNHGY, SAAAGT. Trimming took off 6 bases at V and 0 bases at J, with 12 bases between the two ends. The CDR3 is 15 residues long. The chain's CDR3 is CASRDSWSSYNEQFF. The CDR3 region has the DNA TGTGCCAGCAGGGACAGTTGGAGCTCCTACAATGAGCAGTTCTTC.

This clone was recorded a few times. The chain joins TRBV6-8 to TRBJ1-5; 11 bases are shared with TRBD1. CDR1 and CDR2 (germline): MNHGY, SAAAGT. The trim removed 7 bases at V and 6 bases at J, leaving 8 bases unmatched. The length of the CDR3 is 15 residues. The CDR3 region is CASTQADRGLQPQHF. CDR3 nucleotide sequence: TGTGCCAGCACCCAGGCGGACAGGGGGCTTCAGCCCCAGCATTTT.

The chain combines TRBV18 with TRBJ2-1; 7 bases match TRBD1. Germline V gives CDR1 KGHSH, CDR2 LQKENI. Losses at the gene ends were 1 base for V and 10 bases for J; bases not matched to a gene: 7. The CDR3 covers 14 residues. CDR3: CASSPQTGAEEQFF. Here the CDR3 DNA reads TGTGCCAGCTCACCACAAACAGGGGCGGAGGAGCAGTTCTTC. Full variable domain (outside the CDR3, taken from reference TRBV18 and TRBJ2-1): NAGVMQNPRHLVRRRGQEARLRCSPMKGHSHVYWYRQLPEEGLKFMVYLQKENIIDESGMPKERFSAEFPKEGPSILRIQQVVRGDSAAYFCASSPQTGAEEQFFGPGTRLTVL.

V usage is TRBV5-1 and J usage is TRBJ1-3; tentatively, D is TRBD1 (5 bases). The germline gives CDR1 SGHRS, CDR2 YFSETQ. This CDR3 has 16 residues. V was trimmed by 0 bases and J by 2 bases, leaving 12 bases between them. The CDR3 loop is CASSLGDSLPGNTIYF. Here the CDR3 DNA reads TGCGCCAGCAGCTTGGGTGACAGTTTACCTGGAAACACCATATATTTT.

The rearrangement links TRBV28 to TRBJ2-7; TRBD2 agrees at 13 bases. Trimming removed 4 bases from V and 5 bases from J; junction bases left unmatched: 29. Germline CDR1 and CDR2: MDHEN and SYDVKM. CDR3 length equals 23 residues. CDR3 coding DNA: TGTGCCAGCAGTTCCTTGTGGACAGCGAAATCCGGGACTAGCGGGATCGGATACGACGAGCAGTACTTC. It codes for CASSSLWTAKSGTSGIGYDEQYF.

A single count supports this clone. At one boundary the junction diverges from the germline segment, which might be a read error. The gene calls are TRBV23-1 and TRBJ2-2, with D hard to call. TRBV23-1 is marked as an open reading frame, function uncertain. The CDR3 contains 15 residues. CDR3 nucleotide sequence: TGCGCCAGCAGCCAATTGTTACGGACCACCGGGGAGCTGTTTTTT. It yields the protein CASSQLLRTTGELFF.

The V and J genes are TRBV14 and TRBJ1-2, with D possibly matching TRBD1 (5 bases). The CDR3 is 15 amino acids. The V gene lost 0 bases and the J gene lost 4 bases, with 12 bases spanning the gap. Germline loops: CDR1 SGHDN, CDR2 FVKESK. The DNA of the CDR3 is TGTGCCAGCAGCCAAGATCAAGGACACGGCTATGGCTACACCTTC. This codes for CASSQDQGHGYGYTF.

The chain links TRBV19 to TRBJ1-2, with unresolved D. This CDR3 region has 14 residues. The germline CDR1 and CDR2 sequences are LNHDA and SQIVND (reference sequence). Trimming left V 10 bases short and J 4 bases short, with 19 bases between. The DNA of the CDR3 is TGTGCCACCAAGTCCTTGGGGAACGCCTATGGCTACACCTTC. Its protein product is CATKSLGNAYGYTF.

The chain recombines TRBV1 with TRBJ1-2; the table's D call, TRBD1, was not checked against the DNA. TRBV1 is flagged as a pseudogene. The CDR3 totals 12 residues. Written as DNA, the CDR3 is TGCGCCAGCAGCCAAGATGGCAGGAGCTACACCTTC. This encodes CASSQDGRSYTF.

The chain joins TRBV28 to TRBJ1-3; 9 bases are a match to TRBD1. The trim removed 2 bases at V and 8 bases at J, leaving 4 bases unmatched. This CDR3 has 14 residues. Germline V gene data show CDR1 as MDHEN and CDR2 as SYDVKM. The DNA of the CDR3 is TGTGCCAGCAGTTTAGACAGGGGGACGGACACCATATATTTT. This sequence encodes CASSLDRGTDTIYF.

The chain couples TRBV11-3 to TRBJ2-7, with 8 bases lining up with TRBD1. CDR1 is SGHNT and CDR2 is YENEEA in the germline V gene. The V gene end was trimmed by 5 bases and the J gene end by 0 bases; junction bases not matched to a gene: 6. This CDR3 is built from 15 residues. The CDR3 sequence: CASSQGQGNSYEQYF. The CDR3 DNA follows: TGTGCCAGCAGCCAAGGACAGGGAAACTCCTACGAGCAGTACTTC.